This TCR beta chain was profiled in a study of cytomegalovirus exposure and HLA in healthy donors. About the research overall: Falling in the Caucasian-associated ancestry cluster were 81% of around 370 genotyped donors.

This CDR3 is 16 amino acids long. V shed 1 base and J shed 1 base, with 11 bases lying between them. The germline CDR1 and CDR2 sequences are GTSNPN and SVGIG (reference sequence). Researchers ran the PCR with 60 Vbeta and 13 Jbeta primers. Profiling relied on immunoSEQ multiplex PCR, and the TCRdb table lists in-frame clones only, not all of them. The sample includes 200,000 to 250,000 clones, about 80% of them seen just once. As regards this clone: Its antigen is not known.

Study conclusions and caveats: High sensitivity and specificity were reportedly achieved when the classifier diagnosed cytomegalovirus status.

Sequencing was performed on PBMCs. The chain employs TRBV30 and TRBJ2-6, with D maybe TRBD1 (5 bases). The TCR was taken from a girl under 18 in good health and CMV-seronegative. CDR3 DNA sequence: TGTGCCTGGAGTGGGGCCAGGGTTTCTGGGGCCAACGTCCTGACTTTC. This translates into CAWSGARVSGANVLTF.